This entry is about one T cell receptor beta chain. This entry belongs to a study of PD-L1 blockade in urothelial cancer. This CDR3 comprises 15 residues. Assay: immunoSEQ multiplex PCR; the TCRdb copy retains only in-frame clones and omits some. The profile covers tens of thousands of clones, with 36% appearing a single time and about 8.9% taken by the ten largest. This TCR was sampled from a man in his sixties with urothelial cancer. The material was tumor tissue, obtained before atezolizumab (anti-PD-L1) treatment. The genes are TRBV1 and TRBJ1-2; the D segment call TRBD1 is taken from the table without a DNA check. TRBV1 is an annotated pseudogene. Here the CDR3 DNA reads TGCGCCAGCAGCCTTGCACAGACAGTTAACTATGGCTACACCTTC. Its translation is CASSLAQTVNYGYTF.